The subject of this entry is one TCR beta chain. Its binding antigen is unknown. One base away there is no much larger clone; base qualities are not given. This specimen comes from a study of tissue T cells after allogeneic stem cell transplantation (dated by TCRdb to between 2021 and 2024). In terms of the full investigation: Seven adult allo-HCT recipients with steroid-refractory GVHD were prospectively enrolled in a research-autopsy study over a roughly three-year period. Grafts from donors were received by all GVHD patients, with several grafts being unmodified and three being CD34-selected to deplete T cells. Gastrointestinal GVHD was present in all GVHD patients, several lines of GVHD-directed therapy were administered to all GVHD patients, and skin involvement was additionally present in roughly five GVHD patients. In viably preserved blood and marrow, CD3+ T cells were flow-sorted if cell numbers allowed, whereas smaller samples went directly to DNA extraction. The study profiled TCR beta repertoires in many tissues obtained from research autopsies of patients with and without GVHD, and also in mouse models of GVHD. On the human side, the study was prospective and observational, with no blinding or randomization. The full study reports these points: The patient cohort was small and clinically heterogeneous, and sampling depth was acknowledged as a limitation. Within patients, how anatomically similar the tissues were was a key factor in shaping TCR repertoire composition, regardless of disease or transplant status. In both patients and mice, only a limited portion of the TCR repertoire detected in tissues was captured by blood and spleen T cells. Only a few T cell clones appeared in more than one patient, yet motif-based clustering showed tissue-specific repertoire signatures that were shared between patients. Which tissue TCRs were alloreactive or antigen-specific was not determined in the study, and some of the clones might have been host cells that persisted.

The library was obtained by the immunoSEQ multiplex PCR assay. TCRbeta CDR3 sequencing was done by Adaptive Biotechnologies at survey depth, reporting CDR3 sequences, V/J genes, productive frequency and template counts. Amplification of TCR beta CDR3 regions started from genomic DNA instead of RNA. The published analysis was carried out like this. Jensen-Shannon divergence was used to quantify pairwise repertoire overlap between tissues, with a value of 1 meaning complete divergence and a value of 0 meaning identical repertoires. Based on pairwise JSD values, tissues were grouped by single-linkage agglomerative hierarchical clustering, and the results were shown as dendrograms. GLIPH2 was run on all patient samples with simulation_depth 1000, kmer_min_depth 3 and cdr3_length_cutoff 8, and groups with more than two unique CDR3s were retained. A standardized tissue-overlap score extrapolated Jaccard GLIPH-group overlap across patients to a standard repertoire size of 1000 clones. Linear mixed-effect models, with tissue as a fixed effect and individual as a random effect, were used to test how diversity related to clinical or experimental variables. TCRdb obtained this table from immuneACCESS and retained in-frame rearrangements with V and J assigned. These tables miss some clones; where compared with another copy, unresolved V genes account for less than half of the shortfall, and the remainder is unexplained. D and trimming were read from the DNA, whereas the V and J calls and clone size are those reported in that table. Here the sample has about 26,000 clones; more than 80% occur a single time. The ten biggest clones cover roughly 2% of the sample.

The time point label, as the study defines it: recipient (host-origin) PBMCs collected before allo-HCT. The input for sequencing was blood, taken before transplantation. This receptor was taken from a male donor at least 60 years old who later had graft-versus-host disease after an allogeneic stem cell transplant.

The bases are TGCGCCAGCAGCTTGCAGGGGTACGAGCAGTACTTC. This encodes CASSLQGYEQYF. The chain couples TRBV5-1 to TRBJ2-7; TRBD1 is a possible D gene, resting on 6 matching bases. Measured from the cysteine to the phenylalanine, the CDR3 is 12 residues long. Just the 36-base CDR3 DNA is kept, in frame starting at base 1. Between the V and J ends, shortened by 1 base and 4 bases respectively, the junction contains 6 bases. The germline V gene supplies CDR1 SGHRS and CDR2 YFSETQ.